Below are 19 T cell receptor beta chains sequenced from a single sample in a study of T cell responses to AZD1222 COVID-19 vaccine. Assay used: immunoSEQ multiplex PCR; TCRdb lists only in-frame clones, some missing. Of about 110,000 clones listed, about 94% are singletons. This material consisted of peripheral blood, taken 28 days after the second AZD1222 dose. Source of these receptors: an adult who received the AZD1222 COVID-19 vaccine.

This chain uses TRBV12-3 or TRBV12-4 with TRBJ1-2; 7 bases agree with TRBD1. V lost 6 bases and J lost 7; bases outside the gene matches: 8. The CDR3 spans 13 residues. In DNA form, the CDR3 reads TGTGCCAGCAGAGTAGCAGGGGGTTCTGGCTACACCTTC. Protein product: CASRVAGGSGYTF.

The rearrangement links TRBV10-1 to TRBJ2-6; D is perhaps TRBD1 (5 bases). The CDR3 runs 16 residues. The germline V gene encodes CDR1 WNHNN and CDR2 SYGVQD (reference sequence). Trimming stripped 1 base from V and 0 bases from J, with 7 bases between. The CDR3 spells CASSEYRSSGANVLTF. The CDR3 DNA reads TGCGCCAGCAGTGAGTACAGGTCCTCTGGGGCCAACGTCCTGACTTTC.

This clone was counted once. CDR3 DNA: TGTGCCAGTAGTCAGGACAGGGGCAATCAGCCCCAGCATTTT. It encodes CASSQDRGNQPQHF. The genes are TRBV19 and TRBJ1-5, with 8 positions matching TRBD1. V dropped 5 bases and J dropped 2; count of bases not matched to a gene: 2. Looked up from germline, CDR1 is LNHDA and CDR2 is SQIVND (reference sequence). The CDR3 is made up of 14 amino acids.

The CDR3 spells CASSSSGAATDTQYF. As DNA, the CDR3 is TGTGCCAGCAGTTCTAGCGGGGCGGCCACAGATACGCAGTATTTT. V is TRBV6-6 and J is TRBJ2-3; 9 nucleotides match TRBD2. The germline V gene has CDR1 MNHNY and CDR2 SVGAGI (reference sequence). After removal of 4 bases from V and 2 bases from J, the junction contained 4 bases not matched to a gene. The CDR3 is 15 amino acids.

This clone has more than one count but fewer than ten. The rearrangement joins TRBV28 to TRBJ2-7; perhaps TRBD2 as D (5 bases). Trimming took 10 bases from V and 0 from J, leaving 10 bases between them. Germline-derived CDR1 and CDR2 are MDHEN and SYDVKM. This CDR3 contains 12 residues. The CDR3 coding sequence is TGTGCCACCCAAGGGAGCTCCTACGAGCAGTACTTC. Translation gives CATQGSSYEQYF. The full variable domain, rest sourced from reference TRBV28 and TRBJ2-7, is DVKVTQSSRYLVKRTGEKVFLECVQDMDHENMFWYRQDPGLGLRLIYFSYDVKMKEKGDIPEGYSVSREKKERFSLILESASTNQTSMYLCATQGSSYEQYFGPGTRLTVT.

CDR3: CASSWGQGDEKLFF. The CDR3 coding sequence is TGCGCCAGCAGCTGGGGACAGGGGGATGAAAAACTGTTTTTT. V usage is TRBV5-1 and J usage is TRBJ1-4; 11 bases agree with TRBD1. Germline lookup yields CDR1 SGHRS and CDR2 YFSETQ. This CDR3 has 14 residues. V was pared by 3 bases and J by 6 bases, with 1 base of the junction left unmatched.

The CDR3 spells CASSTAGTGNYGYTF. The CDR3 DNA reads as TGCGCCAGCAGCACCGCCGGGACAGGGAATTATGGCTACACCTTC. The chain carries TRBV5-1 and TRBJ1-2; 9 bases map to TRBD1. This CDR3 spans 15 amino acids. Germline trimming cut 4 bases from V and 5 bases from J; bases unmatched to any gene: 9. Germline CDR1 is SGHRS and CDR2 is YFSETQ.

The chain couples TRBV30 to TRBJ2-3, with D perhaps matching TRBD1 (6 bases). Germline CDR1 reads GTSNPN; CDR2 reads SVGIG (reference sequence). The CDR3 length is 15 residues. With 0 bases removed from V and 1 base from J, the gap between germline ends came to 11 bases. The DNA of the CDR3 is TGTGCCTGGAGTGTAGACAGGCGAGGCACAGATACGCAGTATTTT. It translates to CAWSVDRRGTDTQYF.

V gene TRBV18 combines with J gene TRBJ2-1; 8 nucleotides match TRBD1. CDR3 length: 13 amino acids. CDR1 is KGHSH, CDR2 LQKENI, per germline. V lost 3 bases and J lost 10; bases outside the gene matches: 5. CDR3 residues: CASSPTRDREQFF. The CDR3 DNA follows: TGTGCCAGCTCACCGACCCGGGACAGGGAGCAGTTCTTC.

This chain connects TRBV10-3 to TRBJ1-1; TRBD1 aligns across 8 bases. There are 15 residues in the CDR3. Germline V lookup: CDR1 ENHRY, CDR2 SYGVKD. The junction had 3 bases not matched to a gene; V was cut back by 2 bases and J by 1 base. DNA for the CDR3: TGTGCCATCAGTGAGCGACAGGGGACGAACACTGAAGCTTTCTTT. Translation: CAISERQGTNTEAFF.

The gene calls are TRBV4-1 and TRBJ1-1; 7 bases line up with TRBD1. V lost 0 bases to trimming and J lost 0 bases; unmatched junction nucleotides: 4. CDR1 is MGHRA and CDR2 is YSYEKL in the germline V gene. This CDR3 region has 16 residues. The CDR3 region has the DNA TGCGCCAGCAGCCAAGATCAGGGGGTGGTGAACACTGAAGCTTTCTTT. It encodes CASSQDQGVVNTEAFF.

The chain employs TRBV15 and TRBJ2-7; D is unclear. Germline-derived CDR1 and CDR2 are LNHNV and YYDKDF (reference sequence). The V and J ends lost 4 bases and 0 bases respectively, with 4 bases between them. The CDR3 length is 12 residues. The CDR3 DNA reads TGTGCCACCAGCAAGAGCTCCTACGAGCAGTACTTC. Translation: CATSKSSYEQYF. Based on the CDR3 plus reference TRBV15 and TRBJ2-7, the full variable domain is DAMVIQNPRYQVTQFGKPVTLSCSQTLNHNVMYWYQQKSSQAPKLLFHYYDKDFNNEADTPDNFQSRRPNTSFCFLDIRSPGLGDTAMYLCATSKSSYEQYFGPGTRLTVT.

The chain couples TRBV18 to TRBJ1-1; 8 nucleotides match TRBD1. With 6 bases clipped from V and 1 base from J, the junction kept 7 bases outside the gene matches. Germline CDR1 and CDR2: KGHSH and LQKENI. The CDR3 runs 15 residues. The DNA for the CDR3 is TGTGCCAGCTCGCGCGAGGACAGGGCGAACACTGAAGCTTTCTTT. This translates into CASSREDRANTEAFF.

The count of this clone is one. The chain employs TRBV3-1 (or the pseudogene TRBV3-2) and TRBJ2-1; no clear D. Germline CDR1 and CDR2: LGHDT and YNNKEL (reference sequence). Trimming pared 4 bases from V and 0 bases from J, leaving 7 bases between. This CDR3 is built from 14 residues. CDR3 amino acids: CASSPLGSYNEQFF. In DNA, the CDR3 is TGTGCCAGCAGCCCACTGGGCTCCTACAATGAGCAGTTCTTC.

This clone was recorded once. The chain carries TRBV19 and TRBJ2-5, with TRBD2 matching over 12 bases. The germline gives CDR1 LNHDA, CDR2 SQIVND (reference sequence). With 6 bases clipped from V and 2 bases from J, the junction kept 10 bases outside the gene matches. The CDR3 runs to 17 residues. The CDR3 loop reads CASSRGLTSGGQETQYF. The DNA for the CDR3 is TGTGCCAGTAGCCGGGGACTGACTAGCGGGGGACAAGAGACCCAGTACTTC.

The rearrangement links TRBV5-5 to TRBJ2-7; tentative D call: TRBD2 (5 bases). V was pared by 4 bases and J by 8 bases, with 19 bases between. The germline CDR1 and CDR2 sequences are SGHKS and YYEKEE (reference sequence). CDR3 length: 14 amino acids. The CDR3 reads CASSNGTSKVKQYF. The CDR3 DNA follows: TGTGCCAGCAGCAACGGAACTAGTAAGGTGAAGCAGTACTTC.

The rearrangement uses TRBV7-5 and TRBJ1-3; TRBD1 reflects the table's D call only, with no check against the DNA. TRBV7-5 is assigned pseudogene status. The CDR3 is 16 residues long. CDR3: CVRSTGQGPSGNTIYF. The CDR3 DNA sequence: TGTGTCAGAAGCACAGGACAGGGTCCGTCTGGAAACACCATATATTTT.

The gene calls are TRBV6-5 and TRBJ1-2; no clear D. Germline CDR1 and CDR2: MNHEY and SVGAGI. The CDR3 runs 16 residues. The germline V and J ends were trimmed by 0 bases and 2 bases, with 13 bases remaining between them. The chain's CDR3 is CASSYSPGIMNYGYTF. CDR3 bases: TGTGCCAGCAGTTACTCCCCAGGAATAATGAACTATGGCTACACCTTC.

The chain joins TRBV10-1 to TRBJ2-1; a weak D match, TRBD1 (6 bases). Trimming removed 6 bases at V and 4 bases at J, with 7 bases between. Germline loops: CDR1 WNHNN, CDR2 SYGVQD (reference sequence). CDR3 length equals 12 residues. The CDR3 sequence: CASSDRYNEQFF. The CDR3 DNA is TGCGCCAGCAGCGACAGGTACAATGAGCAGTTCTTC.